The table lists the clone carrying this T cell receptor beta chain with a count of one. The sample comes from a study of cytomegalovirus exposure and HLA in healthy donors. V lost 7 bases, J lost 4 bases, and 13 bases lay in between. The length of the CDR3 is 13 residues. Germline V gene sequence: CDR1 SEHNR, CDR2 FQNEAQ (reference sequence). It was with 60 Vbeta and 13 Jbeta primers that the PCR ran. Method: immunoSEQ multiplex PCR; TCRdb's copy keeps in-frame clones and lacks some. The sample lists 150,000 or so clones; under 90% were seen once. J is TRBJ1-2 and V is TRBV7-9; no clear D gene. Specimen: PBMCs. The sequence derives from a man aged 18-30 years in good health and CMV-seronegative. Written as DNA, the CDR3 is TGTGCCAGCACCGATGCCGGACTCTATGGCTACACCTTC. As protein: CASTDAGLYGYTF.